This T cell receptor (beta chain) came from a study of T cell changes during pregnancy in multiple sclerosis. In its sample, this clone was seen a few times. Repertoires were generated with immunoSEQ multiplex PCR, while TCRdb's copy carries only in-frame clones and drops some. Of 55,000 to 75,000 clones listed, 92% are singletons. V lost 5 bases, J lost 5 bases, and 5 bases stayed unmatched. Germline CDR1 and CDR2: SEHNR and FQNEAQ (reference sequence). This CDR3 comprises 14 residues. The V and J genes are TRBV7-9 and TRBJ1-3, with TRBD1 identical over 8 bases. The starting material was peripheral blood, obtained after pregnancy. This TCR was recovered from a female donor with multiple sclerosis, enrolled in a pregnancy study. The CDR3 protein is CASSHAGGRNTIYF. CDR3 in DNA: TGTGCCAGCAGCCACGCAGGGGGCCGAAACACCATATATTTT.